Included here is one TCR beta chain sequence, with context. CDR1 and CDR2 from the germline V gene are SGHNT and YYREEE (reference sequence). This CDR3 contains 14 residues. V lost 3 bases, J lost 2 bases, and 5 bases stayed unmatched. The data were produced by immunoSEQ multiplex PCR, yet TCRdb's version contains in-frame clones alone and is incomplete. The sample records around 130,000 clones, 70% to 80% being singletons. The data originate from a study of blood T cell repertoires in COVID-19. In the study overall: The samples span acute and convalescent COVID-19 from the United States, Italy and Spain.

The TCR originated in a human donor in a cohort sampled during active COVID-19. Sequenced: peripheral blood. The chain uses TRBV5-4 and TRBJ2-7; the match to TRBD1 covers 7 bases. CDR3 nucleotide sequence: TGTGCCAGCAGCTCTTCGACAGGGACCTACGAGCAGTACTTC. Its translation: CASSSSTGTYEQYF.